Shown below are 31 T cell receptor beta chains from a single sample sequenced in a study of blood T cells in healthy people across ages. Next came a second PCR, run for about 7 to 12 cycles, which used a sample-barcoded 5' primer along with a J-beta primer mix. Each CDR3 protein gets one entry after TCRdb re-called the 5' RACE reads with MiXCR. The repertoire includes around 780,000 distinct CDR3 sequences, around 50% of them detected once, and more than 25% sits in the top ten. The specimen was blood. The origin of the receptors is a man in his forties or fifties in good health.

This clonotype was seen a few times. An end of the junction does not agree with germline; a read error may underlie this. V usage is TRBV15 and J usage is TRBJ1-2, with D tentatively TRBD1 (5 bases). In germline, CDR1 is LNHNV, CDR2 YYDKDF (reference sequence). This CDR3 comprises 17 residues. For the CDR3, the DNA is TGTGCCACCAGCAGCCAGACCGGGACCCATCCTAACAATGGCTACACCTTC. Protein product: CATSSQTGTHPNNGYTF.

The chain couples TRBV7-2 to TRBJ2-1, with 9 bases aligning to TRBD1. With the DNA end fitting TRBJ2-7 better, the J assignment may be wrong. CDR3 length equals 15 residues. CDR1 and CDR2 from the germline V gene are SGHTA and FQGNSA. The chain's CDR3 is CASSLAWDRDNEQYF. The CDR3 coding sequence is TGTGCCAGCAGCTTAGCCTGGGACAGGGACAATGAGCAGTACTTC.

This clonotype was observed a few times. V is TRBV6-2 or TRBV6-3 and J is TRBJ2-3, with 9 bases aligning to TRBD2. The CDR3 spans 15 residues. The germline CDR1 and CDR2 sequences are MNHEY and SVGEGT. V dropped 6 bases and J dropped 7; count of bases not matched to a gene: 11. The CDR3 nucleotides are TGTGCCAGCAGCCAAAGCCGACTAGCGGAACATACGCAGTATTTT. This gives the protein CASSQSRLAEHTQYF.

This chain joins TRBV29-1 and TRBJ1-1, with 7 bases identical to TRBD1. The V segment lost 6 bases and the J segment 7 bases; nucleotides outside the gene matches: 8. Germline V gives CDR1 SQVTM, CDR2 ANQGSEA. The CDR3 extends over 12 amino acids. CDR3 in amino acids: CSVQGGSNEAFF. The CDR3 nucleotides read TGCAGCGTCCAGGGGGGGTCCAATGAAGCTTTCTTT.

The J gene is TRBJ2-7, the V gene TRBV9; D call uncertain. The CDR3 is 14 residues long. Trimming removed 4 bases at V and 3 bases at J, with 14 bases between. Germline CDR1 and CDR2: SGDLS and YYNGEE. The CDR3 DNA reads TGTGCCAGCAGCCCGGGCGGTCTACTCTACGAGCAGTACTTC. It encodes CASSPGGLLYEQYF.

The chain uses TRBV24-1 and TRBJ1-5; TRBD1 might be the D (6 bases). This CDR3 spans 14 amino acids. Trimming shortened V by 2 bases and J by 6 bases, and 10 bases separated the two germline ends. The V gene's germline CDR1 is KGHDR and CDR2 SFDVKD. CDR3 in amino acids: CATSDSGGGQPQHF. In DNA, the CDR3 is TGTGCCACCAGTGATTCGGGGGGCGGTCAGCCCCAGCATTTT.

The chain links TRBV6-5 to TRBJ1-2; no definite D call. This CDR3 region has 12 residues. Germline assignment: CDR1 MNHEY and CDR2 SVGAGI. Trimming took 4 bases from V and 4 from J, leaving 7 bases between them. DNA of the CDR3: TGTGCCAGCAGTTTCGGCCCCTATGGCTACACCTTC. Protein: CASSFGPYGYTF.

The chain uses TRBV4-3 and TRBJ1-2; weak D call: TRBD1 (6 bases). Trimming took off 0 bases at V and 4 bases at J, with 12 bases between the two ends. The CDR3 covers 15 residues. Germline values: CDR1 LGHNA, CDR2 YSLEER. The CDR3 DNA is TGCGCCAGCAGCCAAGATGACGGACAGAGCTATGGCTACACCTTC. Encoded protein: CASSQDDGQSYGYTF.

The chain joins TRBV5-1 to TRBJ2-1, with D possibly TRBD2 on 6 matching bases. This CDR3 contains 17 residues. Germline V CDR1 and CDR2: SGHRS, YFSETQ. V shed 4 bases and J shed 6 bases, with 23 bases lying between them. CDR3 amino acids: CASSTGESPGGVNEQFF. In nucleotides, the CDR3 is TGCGCCAGCAGCACGGGTGAGAGTCCCGGAGGGGTCAATGAGCAGTTCTTC. Full variable domain (missing parts from reference TRBV5-1 and TRBJ2-1): KAGVTQTPRYLIKTRGQQVTLSCSPISGHRSVSWYQQTPGQGLQFLFEYFSETQRNKGNFPGRFSGRQFSNSRSEMNVSTLELGDSALYLCASSTGESPGGVNEQFFGPGTRLTVL.

This chain connects TRBV7-9 to TRBJ2-3; 10 bases match TRBD2. Looked up from germline, CDR1 is SEHNR and CDR2 is FQNEAQ (reference sequence). V shed 6 bases, J shed 0 bases, and the junction held 12 bases outside the gene matches. The CDR3 is made up of 18 amino acids. CDR3 coding DNA: TGTGCCAGCAGACGCGGACTAGCGGAGGGGACTAGCACAGATACGCAGTATTTT. Its protein product is CASRRGLAEGTSTDTQYF.

The chain links TRBV5-1 to TRBJ2-1; D is ambiguous. Trimming removed 9 bases from V and 0 bases from J, with 10 bases in between. The germline CDR1 and CDR2 sequences are SGHRS and YFSETQ. The CDR3 is 13 residues long. The DNA of the CDR3 is TGCGCCACCACCATAGACTCCTACAATGAGCAGTTCTTC. Its protein product is CATTIDSYNEQFF.

A few counts support this clonotype. The rearrangement joins TRBV7-8 to TRBJ2-5, with TRBD1 matching over 8 bases. In germline, CDR1 is SGHVS, CDR2 FQNEAQ. Unmatched junction bases numbered 6, after V lost 7 bases and J lost 5 bases. The CDR3 is made up of 13 amino acids. The CDR3 here is CASNLDRGETQYF. The CDR3 nucleotides read TGTGCCAGCAACCTAGACAGGGGCGAGACCCAGTACTTC.

The V and J genes are TRBV7-8 and TRBJ2-5; perhaps TRBD2 as D (5 bases). Trimming removed 0 bases at V and 11 bases at J, with 22 bases between. This CDR3 contains 16 residues. The V gene's germline CDR1 is SGHVS and CDR2 FQNEAQ. This CDR3 is CASSLARSARGNEQYF. The CDR3 nucleotides are TGTGCCAGCAGCTTAGCGCGTAGCGCCCGTGGGAATGAGCAGTACTTC.

The V and J genes are TRBV5-1 and TRBJ1-5, with 8 bases identical to TRBD1. Germline V lookup: CDR1 SGHRS, CDR2 YFSETQ. V shed 0 bases, J shed 3 bases, and the junction held 8 bases outside the gene matches. The CDR3 has 17 amino acids. CDR3 in DNA: TGCGCCAGCAGCTTGGATCTGACAGGGGCTAACAATCAGCCCCAGCATTTT. Residues: CASSLDLTGANNQPQHF.

This sequence joins TRBV3-1 and TRBJ2-7; 15 bases match TRBD2. The closer fit of TRBJ2-5 to the DNA end suggests the J call may be wrong. The CDR3 has 18 residues. Looked up from germline, CDR1 is LGHDT and CDR2 is YNNKEL (reference sequence). CDR3 sequence (DNA): TGTGCCAGCAGCCCGGGACTAGCGGGAGGAAGGGGAACAGAGACCCAGTACTTC. Translation gives CASSPGLAGGRGTETQYF.

This clonotype was counted a single time. This chain connects TRBV6-5 to TRBJ2-5; 8 bases are shared with TRBD1. This CDR3 has 14 residues. Trimming removed 8 bases from V and 5 bases from J; junction bases left unmatched: 10. Germline lookup yields CDR1 MNHEY and CDR2 SVGAGI. CDR3 nucleotides: TGTGCCAGCTGCCCACAGGGGGTTCAGGAGACCCAGTACTTC. Translated, it gives CASCPQGVQETQYF.

This clonotype was detected only once. This sequence joins TRBV4-3 and TRBJ1-4; TRBD1 agrees at 9 bases. CDR1 and CDR2 from the germline V gene are LGHNA and YSLEER. CDR3 size: 15 residues. Losses at the gene ends were 2 bases for V and 6 bases for J; bases not matched to a gene: 4. The CDR3 is CASSQTRDRDEKLFF. The CDR3 bases are TGCGCCAGCAGCCAAACCCGGGACAGGGATGAAAAACTGTTTTTT.

In this sample, this clonotype turned up once. The V and J genes are TRBV6-5 and TRBJ2-3; 12 bases map to TRBD2. In germline, CDR1 is MNHEY, CDR2 SVGAGI. The CDR3 extends over 17 amino acids. The junction had 7 bases not matched to a gene; V was cut back by 3 bases and J by 3 bases. The CDR3 region has the DNA TGTGCCAGCAGTTATCTAGCGGGGGGGCTGGGGACAGATACGCAGTATTTT. Its protein product is CASSYLAGGLGTDTQYF.

This clonotype was picked up a small number of times. The V and J genes are TRBV20-1 and TRBJ1-2; a weak D match, TRBD1 (6 bases). V was trimmed by 5 bases and J by 6 bases, leaving 22 bases between them. This CDR3 comprises 15 residues. CDR1 is DFQATT, CDR2 SNEGSKA, per germline (reference sequence). CDR3 DNA: TGCAGTGCTCCAAGGACAGAAAACGTACCAGATGGCTACACCTTC. Translation: CSAPRTENVPDGYTF.

V gene TRBV2 combines with J gene TRBJ2-3, with no clear D. Germline CDR1 reads SNHLY; CDR2 reads FYNNEI. CDR3 length equals 15 residues. Trimming pared 7 bases from V and 0 bases from J, leaving 14 bases between. In DNA, the CDR3 is TGTGCCAGCACAAACACGAGATCTAGCACAGATACGCAGTATTTT. Its translation: CASTNTRSSTDTQYF. The full variable domain, its missing parts supplied by reference TRBV2 and TRBJ2-3, is EPEVTQTPSHQVTQMGQEVILRCVPISNHLYFYWYRQILGQKVEFLVSFYNNEISEKSEIFDDQFSVERPDGSNFTLKIRSTKLEDSAMYFCASTNTRSSTDTQYFGPGTRLTVL.

This clonotype was recorded many times. The V gene is TRBV5-1, the J gene TRBJ1-1; weak D call: TRBD1 (5 bases). The V gene's germline CDR1 is SGHRS and CDR2 YFSETQ. The CDR3 totals 15 residues. Trimming took 5 bases from V and 6 from J, leaving 20 bases between them. CDR3 loop: CASRQTLGRVAEAFF. In nucleotides, the CDR3 is TGCGCCAGCAGACAAACTCTGGGCAGGGTCGCTGAAGCTTTCTTT.

The rearrangement uses TRBV28 and TRBJ1-4, with D perhaps matching TRBD1 (5 bases). Trimming pared 3 bases from V and 2 bases from J, leaving 13 bases between. The germline CDR1 and CDR2 sequences are MDHEN and SYDVKM. The CDR3 is 16 residues long. The DNA for the CDR3 is TGTGCCAGCAGTTTTTGGGGGGAGGCCACTAATGAAAAACTGTTTTTT. Encoded protein: CASSFWGEATNEKLFF.

The rearrangement joins TRBV27 to TRBJ2-1; TRBD2 matches 11 bases. Germline V gives CDR1 MNHEY, CDR2 SMNVEV (reference sequence). V trimming: 7 bases; J trimming: 7 bases; junction bases outside the gene matches: 9. CDR3 size: 15 residues. CDR3 amino acids: CASTGSLAGGNEQFF. CDR3 DNA: TGTGCCAGCACTGGGAGTCTAGCGGGGGGAAATGAGCAGTTCTTC.

About this clonotype: This may be a read error, as it is one base from a much larger clone. The chain couples TRBV12-3 or TRBV12-4 to TRBJ2-6, with TRBD1 as a possible D gene (6 bases). This CDR3 has 15 amino acids. Trimming removed 6 bases from V and 4 bases from J, with 13 bases in between. In DNA, the CDR3 is TGTGCCAGCAGAAGATACAGGGTCGGGGCCAACGTCCTGACTTTC. The encoded protein is CASRRYRVGANVLTF.

The J gene is TRBJ2-1, the V gene TRBV14; 12 bases match TRBD2. The CDR3 length is 15 residues. Germline assignment: CDR1 SGHDN and CDR2 FVKESK. V was pared by 5 bases and J by 8 bases, with 7 bases of the junction left unmatched. CDR3 loop: CASSVRTSGVYEQFF. DNA of the CDR3: TGTGCCAGCAGCGTCCGGACTAGCGGGGTTTATGAGCAGTTCTTC.

This clonotype was picked up a small number of times. V gene TRBV27 combines with J gene TRBJ1-2; TRBD1 agrees at 12 bases. The CDR3 contains 15 residues. With V trimmed by 6 bases and J by 4 bases, 6 bases remained unmatched. Germline CDR1 reads MNHEY; CDR2 reads SMNVEV (reference sequence). The CDR3 DNA follows: TGTGCCAGCAGCTCCGGGACAGGGGGCATCTATGGCTACACCTTC. This codes for CASSSGTGGIYGYTF.

The gene calls are TRBV3-1 and TRBJ2-3; maybe TRBD2 (6 bases). V was pared by 3 bases and J by 3 bases, with 10 bases between. This CDR3 is built from 14 residues. CDR1 LGHDT and CDR2 YNNKEL come from the germline V gene (reference sequence). CDR3 region: CASSHGGLTDTQYF. In DNA, the CDR3 is TGTGCCAGCAGCCACGGGGGATTGACAGATACGCAGTATTTT.

This clonotype appeared a few times. CDR3 DNA sequence: TGTGCCAGCAGTTACTCGAGCGGGGGAGAGACCCAGTACTTC. It specifies CASSYSSGGETQYF. The rearrangement links TRBV6-2 or TRBV6-3 to TRBJ2-5, with 8 bases lining up with TRBD2. The length of the CDR3 is 14 residues. Looked up from germline, CDR1 is MNHEY and CDR2 is SVGEGT. V was pared by 0 bases and J by 4 bases, with 1 base of the junction left unmatched.

The V call is TRBV7-9, the J call TRBJ2-5; 10 nucleotides agree with TRBD2. This CDR3 is built from 16 residues. Germline CDR1 reads SEHNR; CDR2 reads FQNEAQ (reference sequence). The J segment lost 6 bases and the V segment lost 6 bases, leaving 13 bases of the junction unmatched. The CDR3 loop is CASRDDKRGGRQTQYF. As DNA, the CDR3 is TGTGCCAGCAGGGACGATAAGCGGGGGGGCCGACAGACCCAGTACTTC.

This sequence joins TRBV12-3 or TRBV12-4 and TRBJ1-2, with D hard to call. V lost 3 bases to trimming and J lost 7 bases, with 18 bases between them. This CDR3 comprises 15 residues. The CDR3 DNA follows: TGTGCCAGCAGTTTCTTGCCCGCTATATCTATTGGCTACACCTTC. Its translation: CASSFLPAISIGYTF.

The chain links TRBV20-1 to TRBJ2-7, with 7 bases that match TRBD2. In germline, CDR1 is DFQATT, CDR2 SNEGSKA (reference sequence). The V segment lost 2 bases and the J segment 6 bases; nucleotides outside the gene matches: 16. CDR3 length: 16 amino acids. This CDR3 reads CSARQNSGLPRTEQYF. As DNA, the CDR3 is TGCAGTGCTAGACAGAACTCGGGACTACCGCGGACCGAGCAGTACTTC.